This TCR beta chain was sequenced during a study of blood T cell repertoires in COVID-19. Study-wide context: The analysed material was cDNA or gDNA that came from T cells, B-cell-depleted T cells, or PBMCs.

Under the authors' procedure: Amplification of reference gene primers provided the estimated nucleated cell counts. Sequenced by immunoSEQ multiplex PCR; TCRdb stores in-frame clones only, minus some. That table supplies the V and J calls and clone size; D and trimming were determined from the DNA. This sample has around 150,000 clones, with over 75% found just once. The count of this clone is one. V shed 7 bases and J 2 bases; nucleotides not matched to a gene: 6. Germline CDR1 and CDR2: SGHRS and YFSETQ. This CDR3 contains 14 residues. Grouping used clinical history reported by participants in a survey and questionnaire. Symptom resolution, clearance, or two negative PCRs marked donors in Cohort 3 as recovered.

V gene TRBV5-1 combines with J gene TRBJ2-5; 9 positions agree with TRBD2. This TCR was sampled from a man aged 35-49 years who had recovered from COVID-19. The sequenced sample was PBMCs or T cells enriched from blood (not recorded which). CDR3 in amino acids: CASGVAGDQETQYF. In nucleotides, the CDR3 is TGCGCCAGCGGAGTAGCGGGGGATCAAGAGACCCAGTACTTC.